Following are 28 T cell receptor beta chains from one sample sequenced in a study of tumor and adjacent non-tumor tissue in lung cancer. The library came from three nested PCR rounds adapted from ARM-PCR protocols. One entry per CDR3 protein, called by TCRdb with MiXCR from the multiplex PCR reads. Among about 110,000 distinct CDR3 sequences listed, approximately 87% were seen once. RNA was extracted from bulk tissue without any cell sorting. The specimen sequenced was lung tumor tissue. These receptors came from a man between 65 and 85 years old with non-small cell lung cancer.

The chain is built from TRBV6-5 and TRBJ2-7; TRBD2 matches 7 bases. Germline-derived CDR1 and CDR2 are MNHEY and SVGAGI. The CDR3 loop spans 15 amino acids. The CDR3 is CVVGRRLAGSYELYF. As DNA, the CDR3 is TGTGTCGTCGGAAGGAGACTAGCAGGTTCTTACGAGCTATACTTC.

Note on this clonotype: This may be a read error, as it is one base from a much larger clone. The chain recombines TRBV5-1 with TRBJ2-7; TRBD2 aligns across 8 bases. CDR1 SGHRS and CDR2 YFSETQ come from the germline V gene. The CDR3 covers 15 residues. The V gene end was trimmed by 1 base and the J gene end by 3 bases; junction bases not matched to a gene: 6. The CDR3 sequence is CASSLQGAGVYEQYF. CDR3 coding DNA: TGCGCCAGCAGCTTGCAGGGAGCGGGAGTCTACGAGCAGTACTTC. Combining the CDR3 with reference TRBV5-1 and TRBJ2-7 gives the whole variable domain KAGVTQTPRYLIKTRGQQVTLSCSPISGHRSVSWYQQTPGQGLQFLFEYFSETQRNKGNFPGRFSGRQFSNSRSEMNVSTLELGDSALYLCASSLQGAGVYEQYFGPGTRLTVT.

The CDR3 region is CDINQQWGQETQYF. The CDR3 DNA reads TGCGACATCAACCAACAGTGGGGACAAGAGACCCAGTACTTC. The chain uses TRBV4-1 and TRBJ2-5, with D unresolved. The V gene's germline CDR1 is MGHRA and CDR2 YSYEKL. This CDR3 is 14 amino acids long.

About this clonotype: The final CDR3 position lacks the conserved phenylalanine or tryptophan, pointing to a likely read error. The V and J genes are TRBV28 and TRBJ2-4; D unclear. There are 15 residues in the CDR3. CDR1 and CDR2 from the germline V gene are MDHEN and SYDVKM. V gave up 7 bases and J gave up 0 bases, with 13 bases separating them. The CDR3 bases are TGTGCCAGCAATTCCTACCCTCTAGCCAAAAACATTCAGTACTTA. The encoded protein is CASNSYPLAKNIQYL.

This clonotype was observed a single time. An end of the junction does not agree with germline; a read error may underlie this. V and J are TRBV5-5 and TRBJ2-1; no definite D call. This CDR3 has 13 amino acids. Per germline, CDR1 SGHKS and CDR2 YYEKEE (reference sequence). The CDR3 bases are TGTACCAGAAGCTTGGCCGGTTACAATGAGCAGTTCTTC. This sequence encodes CTRSLAGYNEQFF.

Comments on this clonotype: It may be a read error: a sequence one base away is much more abundant. The chain links TRBV11-2 to TRBJ1-6; possibly TRBD1 for D (6 bases). This CDR3 has 13 residues. Trimming left V 3 bases short and J 7 bases short, with 7 bases between. Germline CDR1 and CDR2: SGHAT and FQNNGV. The CDR3 loop is CASSFDRNSPLHF. The CDR3 region has the DNA TGTGCCAGCAGCTTTGACAGGAATTCACCCCTCCACTTT.

The rearrangement links TRBV11-2 to TRBJ2-5; D not certain. CDR3 size: 15 residues. V was trimmed by 0 bases and J by 4 bases, leaving 12 bases between them. CDR1 SGHAT and CDR2 FQNNGV come from the germline V gene. CDR3 DNA sequence: TGTGCCAGCAGCTTAGATCCAAGCCGTACAGAGACCCAGTACTTC. Encoded protein: CASSLDPSRTETQYF.

This clonotype was counted many times. This rearrangement joins TRBV2 to TRBJ1-5, with D hard to call. Trimming removed 4 bases at V and 7 bases at J, with 11 bases between. Germline V lookup: CDR1 SNHLY, CDR2 FYNNEI. The CDR3 is made up of 13 amino acids. The CDR3 bases are TGTGCCAGCAGTGGGTATAAAGGGCAGCCCCAGCATTTT. Translated: CASSGYKGQPQHF.

For this clonotype: A read error may be the cause here, since a much bigger clone is one base away. The chain couples TRBV5-1 to TRBJ2-3; D is perhaps TRBD2 (7 bases). The V gene's germline CDR1 is SGHRS and CDR2 YFSETQ. Trimming pared 4 bases from V and 8 bases from J, leaving 17 bases between. CDR3 length: 14 residues. CDR3 protein: CASSGLGGRGTQYF. The CDR3 DNA follows: TGCGCCAGCAGCGGTTTGGGGGGGCGAGGTACGCAGTATTTT.

Turning to this clonotype: One junction end does not reproduce the germline sequence, and a read error may be involved. V and J are TRBV6-1 and TRBJ2-1, with 9 positions matching TRBD2. Germline V gene data show CDR1 as MNHNS and CDR2 as SASEGT. The CDR3 covers 16 residues. The CDR3 nucleotides are TGTGCCAGCAGTACTATGATAGCGGGAGAGCATAATGCGCAGTTCTTC. Its translation: CASSTMIAGEHNAQFF.

The chain has TRBV12-3 or TRBV12-4 and TRBJ2-7; 7 bases are a match to TRBD2. Unmatched junction bases numbered 15, after V lost 3 bases and J lost 1 base. This CDR3 spans 18 amino acids. CDR3 in DNA: TGTGCCAGCAGTTTTTGGTGGGGGGGGGAGGTCAGGTCCTACGAGCAGTACTTC. The encoded protein is CASSFWWGGEVRSYEQYF.

Details on this clonotype: One end of the junction varies from germline; a read error may be responsible. The chain has TRBV6-6 and TRBJ2-1; 11 bases align to TRBD2. The CDR3 runs to 16 residues. Per germline, CDR1 MNHNY and CDR2 SVGAGI (reference sequence). CDR3: CASSYSRGLAAHDQFF. CDR3 bases: TGTGCCAGCAGTTACTCGCGGGGACTAGCGGCTCATGATCAGTTCTTC.

In the case of this clonotype: This could be a read error, since a much larger clone is one nucleotide away. The J gene is TRBJ2-7, the V gene TRBV12-3 or TRBV12-4; possibly TRBD2 for D (5 bases). V gave up 7 bases and J gave up 1 base, with 11 bases separating them. The CDR3 runs to 13 residues. CDR3: CASNRGLSYEQYF. The CDR3 DNA follows: TGTGCCAGCAACCGGGGATTGTCCTACGAGCAGTACTTC.

Details on this clonotype: One end of the junction varies from germline; a read error may be responsible. The V gene is TRBV5-4, the J gene TRBJ2-1, with D possibly being TRBD2 (6 bases). CDR1 SGHNT and CDR2 YYREEE come from the germline V gene (reference sequence). The CDR3 has 14 amino acids. The CDR3 bases are TGTGCCAGCAGCTTGTTGGACTATTACAATGAACAGTTCTTC. It specifies CASSLLDYYNEQFF.

A word on this clonotype: One junction end does not reproduce the germline sequence, and a read error may be involved. The rearrangement links TRBV28 to TRBJ2-5; D might be TRBD2 (5 bases). Germline V CDR1 and CDR2: MDHEN, SYDVKM. The length of the CDR3 is 15 residues. CDR3 region: CASNRRMGVVETQCF. CDR3 sequence (DNA): TGTGCCAGCAACCGGAGGATGGGAGTGGTAGAGACCCAATGCTTC.

Regarding this clonotype: The germline gene is not matched at one end of the junction; a read error may be the cause. The chain has TRBV29-1 and TRBJ1-2; D is possibly TRBD1 (5 bases). The CDR3 sequence is 11 residues long. The germline V gene encodes CDR1 SQVTM and CDR2 ANQGSEA. CDR3 sequence (DNA): TGCAGTGTGACAGCTAACTATAGCTACACCTTC. Protein product: CSVTANYSYTF.

To note about this clonotype: A read error may produce the germline difference seen at one junction end. The chain recombines TRBV4-1 with TRBJ2-7, with TRBD2 matching over 12 bases. Germline V CDR1 and CDR2: MGHRA, YSYEKL. This CDR3 is 16 amino acids long. The CDR3 nucleotides are TGCGCCAGCAGCAGGAGACTAGCGGGAGAGGGGGACGAGCATTACTTC. This translates into CASSRRLAGEGDEHYF.

The chain couples TRBV6-1 to TRBJ2-2; possibly TRBD1 or TRBD2 for D (5 bases each). Germline lookup yields CDR1 MNHNS and CDR2 SASEGT. There are 14 residues in the CDR3. Trimming took 6 bases from V and 2 from J, leaving 10 bases between them. In DNA form, the CDR3 reads TGTGCCAGCAGGGGGGTAGCCAACACCGGGGAGCTGTTTTTT. Translated: CASRGVANTGELFF.

Comments on this clonotype: Here the CDR3 omits its conserved ending phenylalanine or tryptophan, so a read error is the likely source. CDR3: CATTWGALETQYI. CDR3 in DNA: TGTGCCACTACTTGGGGGGCCTTGGAAACCCAGTACATC. The V gene is TRBV10-3, the J gene TRBJ2-5; D possibly matches TRBD1 or TRBD2 (6 bases each). The germline V gene has CDR1 ENHRY and CDR2 SYGVKD. The CDR3 contains 13 residues. With 10 bases removed from V and 8 bases from J, the gap between germline ends came to 20 bases.

The genes are TRBV5-6 and TRBJ1-5; TRBD1 is a possible D gene (5 bases). Germline-derived CDR1 and CDR2 are SGHDT and YYEEEE. The V end was cut by 1 base, the J end by 7 bases, with 15 bases between. The CDR3 is 15 amino acids. CDR3 loop: CASSLSVTVGQPQHF. The DNA for the CDR3 is TGTGCCAGCAGCTTGAGCGTGACAGTAGGACAGCCCCAGCATTTT.

Remarks on this clonotype: A junction boundary mismatches the germline segment, possibly from a read error. The chain carries TRBV11-2 and TRBJ1-1; perhaps TRBD1 as D (5 bases). The CDR3 has 12 amino acids. Per the germline V gene, CDR1 is SGHAT and CDR2 is FQNNGV. The CDR3 region is CVSSKNRRDAFF. CDR3 DNA: TGTGTCAGCAGCAAGAACAGGCGGGACGCTTTCTTT.

A word on this clonotype: A read error may produce the germline difference seen at one junction end. V is TRBV5-6 and J is TRBJ2-1; D might be TRBD1 (6 bases). Germline CDR1 is SGHDT and CDR2 is YYEEEE. The CDR3 has 16 residues. The CDR3 is CASSSGRGSSYNVQFF. The CDR3 region has the DNA TGTGCCAGTAGTTCCGGTAGGGGGAGCTCCTACAATGTGCAGTTCTTC.

On this clonotype itself: A much larger clone differs by one base, so this may be a read error. CDR3: CASRDRVEQSF. Written as DNA, the CDR3 is TGTGCCAGCAGAGACAGGGTTGAGCAGTCCTTC. V and J are TRBV28 and TRBJ2-1, with 7 nucleotides matching TRBD1. This CDR3 contains 11 residues. Looked up from germline, CDR1 is MDHEN and CDR2 is SYDVKM.

A word on this clonotype: At one end, the junction sequence differs from germline, possibly due to a read error. The V and J genes are TRBV4-3 and TRBJ1-1; D may be TRBD1 (5 bases). CDR1 is LGHNA, CDR2 YSLEER, per germline. The CDR3 contains 15 residues. Written as DNA, the CDR3 is TGCGCCAGCAGCCCAATATACAAGGGGAACACTGAACCTTTCTTT. It codes for CASSPIYKGNTEPFF.

On this clonotype itself: It may be a read error: a sequence one base away is much more abundant. The chain combines TRBV6-5 with TRBJ1-2; no clear D. The CDR3 runs to 14 residues. Looked up from germline, CDR1 is MNHEY and CDR2 is SVGAGI. The CDR3 coding sequence is TGTGCCAGCAGTTACTCACCGGGAAGGAGCGGCTACATCTTC. Translating gives CASSYSPGRSGYIF.

On this clonotype itself: The junction differs from germline at one of its ends, possibly a read error. V is TRBV29-1 and J is TRBJ1-2; D uncertain. The V gene's germline CDR1 is SQVTM and CDR2 ANQGSEA. The length of the CDR3 is 13 residues. The CDR3 here is CTVLLTGAYDHTF. The CDR3 DNA reads TGCACCGTTCTCCTGACGGGAGCCTATGACCACACCTTC.

V usage is TRBV12-5 and J usage is TRBJ2-1; TRBD2 agrees at 12 bases. Germline V gives CDR1 LGHNT, CDR2 FRNRAP. J lost 9 bases, V lost 6 bases, and 15 bases had no gene match. The CDR3 extends over 17 amino acids. The CDR3 region is CASGSELAGGPSGEQFF. The CDR3 DNA reads as TGTGCTAGTGGCTCGGAACTAGCGGGGGGCCCCTCGGGTGAGCAGTTCTTC.

With regard to this clonotype: Since no conserved phenylalanine or tryptophan closes the CDR3, a read error is the likely cause. Because the CDR3's place on the DNA is in doubt, the DNA is left out and the CDR3 is given as listed by TCRdb. V is TRBV29-1 and J is TRBJ1-2. A total of 14 residues make up the CDR3, ends included. Germline lookup yields CDR1 SQVTM and CDR2 ANQGSEA. CDR3: CSAERGKANYGYTY.